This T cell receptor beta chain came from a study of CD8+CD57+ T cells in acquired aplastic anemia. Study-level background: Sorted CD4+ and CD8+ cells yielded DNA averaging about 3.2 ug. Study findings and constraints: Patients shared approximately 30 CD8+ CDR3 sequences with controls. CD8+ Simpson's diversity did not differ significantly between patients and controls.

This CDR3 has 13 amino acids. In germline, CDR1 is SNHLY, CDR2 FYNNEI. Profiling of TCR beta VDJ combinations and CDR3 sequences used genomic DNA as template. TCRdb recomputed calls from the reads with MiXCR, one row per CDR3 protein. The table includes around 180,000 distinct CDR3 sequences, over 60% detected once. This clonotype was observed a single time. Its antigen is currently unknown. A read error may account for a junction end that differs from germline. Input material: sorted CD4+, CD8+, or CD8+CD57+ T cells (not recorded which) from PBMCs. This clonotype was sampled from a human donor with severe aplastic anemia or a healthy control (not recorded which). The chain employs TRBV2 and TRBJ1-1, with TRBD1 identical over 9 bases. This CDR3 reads CASSETGGTKAFF. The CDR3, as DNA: TGTGCCAGCAGCGAAACAGGGGGCACTAAAGCTTTCTTT.